This TCR beta chain was recorded in a study of blood T cell repertoires in COVID-19. TCRdb's table, derived via immunoSEQ multiplex PCR, lists solely in-frame clones and lacks some. The sample consists of around 69,000 clones, roughly 87% of them appearing once. In germline, CDR1 is GTSNPN, CDR2 SVGIG (reference sequence). The CDR3 loop spans 15 amino acids. The trim removed 3 bases at V and 7 bases at J, leaving 7 bases unmatched. The sequenced sample was peripheral blood. The receptor was derived from a woman aged 45-59 years with active COVID-19. The chain recombines TRBV30 with TRBJ1-6; TRBD1 agrees at 9 bases. The CDR3 region is CAWSPGDRANSPLHF. In DNA form, the CDR3 reads TGTGCCTGGAGCCCGGGGGACAGGGCGAATTCACCCCTCCACTTT.